This record looks at one T cell receptor (beta chain) sequence and its context. At one end the junction does not follow the germline gene, possibly because of a read error. These data belong to a study of OX40 agonist ivuxolimab in advanced cancers. Clones were sequenced by immunoSEQ multiplex PCR, and TCRdb holds only the in-frame ones, with some missing. The table lists 25,000 to 35,000 clones, roughly 90% of them singletons. Enrollment shut out patients with autoimmune disease history or systemic immunosuppression. Peripheral blood came from all dose cohorts at three timepoints. The CDR3 contains 14 residues. The germline gives CDR1 MNHEY, CDR2 SMNVEV (reference sequence).

The TCR originated in an adult with an advanced solid tumor such as melanoma, head and neck, liver or kidney cancer. This sample comprised CD4+ or CD8+ T cells sorted from blood, obtained in a trial of the OX40 agonist ivuxolimab. The J gene is TRBJ2-5, the V gene TRBV27; tentative D call: TRBD1 (5 bases). CDR3 residues: CASSLLGDQEAQYF. The CDR3 DNA follows: TGTGCCAGCAGTTTATTAGGGGATCAAGAGGCCCAGTACTTC.